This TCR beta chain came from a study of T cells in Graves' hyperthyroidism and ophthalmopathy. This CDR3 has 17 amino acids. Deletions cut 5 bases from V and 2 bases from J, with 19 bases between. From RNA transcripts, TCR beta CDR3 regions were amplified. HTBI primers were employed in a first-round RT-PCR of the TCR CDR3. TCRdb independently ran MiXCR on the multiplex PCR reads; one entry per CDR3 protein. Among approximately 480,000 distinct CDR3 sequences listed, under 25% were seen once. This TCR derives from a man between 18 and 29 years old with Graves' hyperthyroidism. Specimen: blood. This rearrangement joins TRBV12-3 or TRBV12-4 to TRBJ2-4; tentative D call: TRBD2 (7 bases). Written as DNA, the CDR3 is TGTGCCAGCAGTGAAGAGGGCGGGGGCCGGACCAAAAACATTCAGTACTTC. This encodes CASSEEGGGRTKNIQYF.